The 13 T cell receptor beta chains below come from one sample, sequenced in a study of blood T cells in healthy people across ages. The use of a sample-barcoded 5' primer and a J-beta primer mix characterized a second PCR of about 6 to 12 cycles. A single record per CDR3 protein comes from TCRdb applying MiXCR to the 5' RACE reads. The table records 800,000 or so distinct CDR3 sequences, around 50% of them present only once. Sequencing was done on a sample of blood. These receptors all come from a man older than 75 in good health.

A few counts support this clonotype. This chain joins TRBV7-2 and TRBJ2-5; D might be TRBD1 (6 bases). The V end was cut by 5 bases, the J end by 3 bases, with 10 bases between. The CDR3 spans 13 residues. Germline V gene sequence: CDR1 SGHTA, CDR2 FQGNSA. CDR3 DNA sequence: TGTGCCAGCAGCAGATACAGGGAAGAGACCCAGTACTTC. This encodes CASSRYREETQYF.

This clonotype was counted a few times. The genes are TRBV5-1 and TRBJ1-2; tentative D call: TRBD1 (5 bases). The CDR3 loop spans 13 amino acids. The V end lost 4 bases, the J end lost 7 bases, and 14 bases lay between the germline ends. CDR1 and CDR2 (germline): SGHRS, YFSETQ. As DNA, the CDR3 is TGCGCCAGCAGCGTGGAGGGGAGGAGTGGCTACACCTTC. Its translation is CASSVEGRSGYTF.

Details on this clonotype: A much larger clonotype is one base distant, so this may be a read error. Here the CDR3 reads CASSLVKGPTYEQYF. The CDR3 DNA is TGTGCCAGCAGCTTAGTGAAGGGACCAACCTACGAGCAGTACTTC. The chain uses TRBV7-2 and TRBJ2-7; the D gene could be TRBD1 or TRBD2 (5 bases each). This CDR3 is built from 15 residues. Trimming stripped 1 base from V and 2 bases from J, with 12 bases between. Germline V gene lookup returns CDR1 SGHTA and CDR2 FQGNSA. The entire variable domain, with the rest obtained from reference TRBV7-2 and TRBJ2-7, is as follows: GAGVSQSPSNKVTEKGKDVELRCDPISGHTALYWYRQSLGQGLEFLIYFQGNSAPDKSGLPSDRFSAERTGGSVSTLTIQRTQQEDSAVYLCASSLVKGPTYEQYFGPGTRLTVT.

Points on this clonotype: An end of the junction differs from the germline gene, which may be a read error. CDR3 protein: CASRPLLGLAGSNTEELFF. The CDR3, as DNA: TGTGCCAGCAGACCTCTCTTGGGACTAGCGGGATCGAACACCGAGGAGCTGTTTTTT. The rearrangement links TRBV12-3 or TRBV12-4 to TRBJ2-2, with 13 nucleotides matching TRBD2. The CDR3 runs 19 residues.

This chain links TRBV29-1 with TRBJ2-7; TRBD2 is a possible D gene (5 bases). The CDR3 totals 12 residues. The V and J ends lost 7 bases and 1 base respectively, with 11 bases between them. Per the germline V gene, CDR1 is SQVTM and CDR2 is ANQGSEA. CDR3 DNA sequence: TGCAGCGCCACGGACTGGTCCTACGAGCAGTACTTC. Encoded protein: CSATDWSYEQYF.

This clonotype turned up a few times. The chain recombines TRBV10-3 with TRBJ2-7, with 7 bases aligning to TRBD2. This CDR3 region has 12 residues. V shed 6 bases and J 3 bases; nucleotides not matched to a gene: 2. CDR1 and CDR2 from the germline V gene are ENHRY and SYGVKD. CDR3 sequence reads: CAIRGGDYEQYF. Here the CDR3 DNA reads TGTGCCATCAGGGGGGGGGACTACGAGCAGTACTTC.

The rearrangement joins TRBV3-1 to TRBJ1-2; D call uncertain. The CDR3 runs 13 residues. V was pared by 0 bases and J by 5 bases, with 7 bases between. The germline gives CDR1 LGHDT, CDR2 YNNKEL (reference sequence). CDR3 DNA sequence: TGTGCCAGCAGCCAAGAAGAGTGGTATGGCTACACCTTC. It yields the protein CASSQEEWYGYTF.

The DNA of the CDR3 is TGCGCCAGCAGCTTGGCCGGGACTAGCGGGAGACTAGGGGCTCTCGAGCAGTACTTC. This translates into CASSLAGTSGRLGALEQYF. The chain uses TRBV5-1 and TRBJ2-7, with 14 nucleotides matching TRBD2. Germline CDR1 is SGHRS and CDR2 is YFSETQ. Trimming took 0 bases from V and 6 from J; bases not matched to a gene: 14. The CDR3 consists of 19 residues.

This clonotype showed up just a few times. This chain joins TRBV7-2 and TRBJ1-5; a possible D gene is TRBD1 (6 bases). The CDR3 is made up of 14 amino acids. The V gene's germline CDR1 is SGHTA and CDR2 FQGNSA. Trimming pared 5 bases from V and 5 bases from J, leaving 13 bases between. CDR3 DNA: TGTGCCAGCAGCCAGGGGACGGCCGATCAGCCCCAGCATTTT. This encodes CASSQGTADQPQHF.

In its sample, this clonotype was seen a few times. A much larger clone is a single base away; this may be a read error. V gene TRBV5-6 combines with J gene TRBJ2-4; D is unresolved. Germline CDR1 reads SGHDT; CDR2 reads YYEEEE. The CDR3 sequence is 14 residues long. V lost 4 bases and J lost 2, with 10 bases in between. The CDR3 DNA reads as TGTGCCAGCAGCGTCTCAGGCCCCAAAAACATTCAGTACTTC. It specifies CASSVSGPKNIQYF.

Only a few counts were recorded for this clonotype. V gene TRBV18 combines with J gene TRBJ1-4, with D hard to call. Looked up from germline, CDR1 is KGHSH and CDR2 is LQKENI. V lost 3 bases and J lost 16, with 27 bases in between. The CDR3 runs 16 residues. CDR3 loop: CASSPTLGTTNEKPFF. The CDR3 bases are TGTGCCAGCTCACCGACACTAGGAACAACTAATGAAAAGCCGTTTTTT.

V gene TRBV10-3 combines with J gene TRBJ2-1; D call uncertain. V dropped 7 bases and J dropped 5 bases, with 3 bases sitting between them. Germline V CDR1 and CDR2: ENHRY, SYGVKD. This CDR3 is built from 10 residues. The CDR3 here is CAITDNEQFF. The CDR3 nucleotides are TGTGCCATCACCGACAATGAGCAGTTCTTC.

V and J are TRBV21-1 and TRBJ2-3; TRBD1 was called by the table and not checked on the DNA. TRBV21-1 is marked as a pseudogene. The CDR3 has 14 residues. CDR3: CASNRDRTPDTQYF. The DNA for the CDR3 is TGTGCCAGCAACCGGGACCGCACCCCAGATACGCAGTATTTT.